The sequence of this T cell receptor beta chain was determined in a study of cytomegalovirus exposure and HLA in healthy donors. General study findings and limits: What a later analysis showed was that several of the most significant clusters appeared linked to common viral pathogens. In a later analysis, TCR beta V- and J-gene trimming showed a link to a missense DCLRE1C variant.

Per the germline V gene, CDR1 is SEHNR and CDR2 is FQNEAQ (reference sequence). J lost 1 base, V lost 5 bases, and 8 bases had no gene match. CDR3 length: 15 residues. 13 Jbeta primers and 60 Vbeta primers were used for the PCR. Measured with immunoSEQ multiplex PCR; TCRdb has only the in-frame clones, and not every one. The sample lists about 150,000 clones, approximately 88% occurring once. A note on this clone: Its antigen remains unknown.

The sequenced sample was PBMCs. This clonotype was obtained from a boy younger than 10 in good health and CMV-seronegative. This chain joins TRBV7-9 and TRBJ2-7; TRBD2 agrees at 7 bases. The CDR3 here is CASSRTGGYSYEQYF. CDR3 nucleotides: TGTGCCAGCAGCCGGACGGGAGGTTATTCCTACGAGCAGTACTTC.